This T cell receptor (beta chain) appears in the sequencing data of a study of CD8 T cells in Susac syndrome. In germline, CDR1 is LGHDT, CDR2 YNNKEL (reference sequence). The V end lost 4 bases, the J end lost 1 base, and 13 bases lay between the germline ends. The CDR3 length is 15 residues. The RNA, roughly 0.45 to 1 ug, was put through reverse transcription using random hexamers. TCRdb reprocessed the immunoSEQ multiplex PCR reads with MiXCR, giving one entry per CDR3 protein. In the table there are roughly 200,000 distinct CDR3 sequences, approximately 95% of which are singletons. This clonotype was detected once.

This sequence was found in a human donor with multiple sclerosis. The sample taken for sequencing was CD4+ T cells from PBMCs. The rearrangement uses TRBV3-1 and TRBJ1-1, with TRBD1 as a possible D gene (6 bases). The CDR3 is CASSRGRQANTEAFF. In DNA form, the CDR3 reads TGTGCCAGCAGCCGAGGGAGACAGGCGAACACTGAAGCTTTCTTT.